One and the same sample provided the 14 T cell receptor beta chains below, sequenced in a study of blood T cell repertoires in COVID-19. The protocol was immunoSEQ multiplex PCR, while the TCRdb copy is restricted to in-frame clones and leaves out a portion. The table shows about 40,000 clones, with approximately 84% occurring only once. Sequenced input: peripheral blood. These receptors all stem from a human donor in a cohort sampled during active COVID-19.

The J gene is TRBJ1-6, the V gene TRBV7-9; 7 bases are shared with TRBD1. This CDR3 has 14 amino acids. The trim removed 4 bases at V and 7 bases at J, leaving 4 bases unmatched. Per the germline V gene, CDR1 is SEHNR and CDR2 is FQNEAQ (reference sequence). CDR3 sequence: CASSYTGDNSPLHF. The CDR3, as DNA: TGTGCCAGCAGCTATACAGGGGACAATTCACCCCTCCACTTT. Full variable domain (rest looked up from reference TRBV7-9 and TRBJ1-6): DTGVSQNPRHKITKRGQNVTFRCDPISEHNRLYWYRQTLGQGPEFLTYFQNEAQLEKSRLLSDRFSAERPKGSFSTLEIQRTEQGDSAMYLCASSYTGDNSPLHFGNGTRLTVT.

This sequence joins TRBV7-3 and TRBJ2-5; tentatively, D is TRBD1 (5 bases). This CDR3 is 15 amino acids long. V gave up 1 base and J gave up 2 bases, with 11 bases separating them. Germline lookup yields CDR1 SGHTA and CDR2 FQGTGA. The CDR3 is CASSLIPGWQETQYF. For the CDR3, the DNA is TGTGCCAGCAGCTTAATCCCAGGGTGGCAAGAGACCCAGTACTTC.

This clone was detected only once. The V call is TRBV3-1 (or the pseudogene TRBV3-2), the J call TRBJ2-7; 9 bases line up with TRBD1. V shed 1 base and J 4 bases; nucleotides not matched to a gene: 5. Germline V gene data show CDR1 as LGHDT and CDR2 as YNNKEL (reference sequence). The CDR3 length is 15 residues. The CDR3 spells CASSQAPGQGYEQYF. CDR3 in DNA: TGTGCCAGCAGCCAAGCCCCTGGACAGGGGTACGAGCAGTACTTC.

This chain joins TRBV7-8 and TRBJ1-2; D may be TRBD1 (5 bases). The germline gives CDR1 SGHVS, CDR2 FQNEAQ. V dropped 0 bases and J dropped 8 bases, with 13 bases sitting between them. The CDR3 spans 14 residues. CDR3 amino acids: CASSLASREGGYTF. CDR3 bases: TGTGCCAGCAGCTTAGCGTCCAGGGAGGGGGGCTACACCTTC.

This clone was recorded only once. This sequence joins TRBV5-1 and TRBJ2-7; TRBD1 aligns across 7 bases. V shed 1 base, J shed 0 bases, and the junction held 10 bases outside the gene matches. In germline, CDR1 is SGHRS, CDR2 YFSETQ. This CDR3 region has 17 residues. The CDR3 DNA reads as TGCGCCAGCAGCTTGAATCCCTTTGGGACAGTCTCCTACGAGCAGTACTTC. Translation gives CASSLNPFGTVSYEQYF.

The gene calls are TRBV9 and TRBJ1-1; D unclear. Per the germline V gene, CDR1 is SGDLS and CDR2 is YYNGEE. There are 13 residues in the CDR3. With 0 bases removed from V and 5 bases from J, the gap between germline ends came to 8 bases. The CDR3 nucleotides read TGTGCCAGCAGCGTAGCCGCGGAGACTGAAGCTTTCTTT. It specifies CASSVAAETEAFF. Variable domain in full (rest from reference TRBV9 and TRBJ1-1): DSGVTQTPKHLITATGQRVTLRCSPRSGDLSVYWYQQSLDQGLQFLIQYYNGEERAKGNILERFSAQQFPDLHSELNLSSLELGDSALYFCASSVAAETEAFFGQGTRLTVV.

The chain joins TRBV7-3 to TRBJ2-5, with D uncertain. Germline assignment: CDR1 SGHTA and CDR2 FQGTGA. With 5 bases removed from V and 5 bases from J, the gap between germline ends came to 15 bases. The CDR3 runs to 14 residues. The CDR3 bases are TGTGCCAGCAGCAACACCGGCCCGGGTGAGACCCAGTACTTC. It specifies CASSNTGPGETQYF.

The chain combines TRBV9 with TRBJ2-6; TRBD1 might be the D (5 bases). The CDR3 is 17 residues long. Germline lookup yields CDR1 SGDLS and CDR2 YYNGEE. The ends were cut back, 3 bases at V and 0 bases at J, with 13 bases in the middle. The CDR3 nucleotides are TGTGCCAGCAGCGGGGGCAGGACCAACTCTGGGGCCAACGTCCTGACTTTC. Its protein product is CASSGGRTNSGANVLTF.

The chain carries TRBV21-1 and TRBJ1-6. TRBV21-1 is recorded as a pseudogene. The CDR3 totals 13 residues. This chain's CDR3 is CARYREENSPLHF. In nucleotides, the CDR3 is TGTGCCAGATACCGGGAGGAGAATTCACCCCTCCACTTT.

CDR3 protein: CAISEMTSGSYNEQFF. CDR3 bases: TGTGCCATCAGTGAGATGACTAGCGGGTCCTACAATGAGCAGTTCTTC. J is TRBJ2-1 and V is TRBV10-3, with 10 bases lining up with TRBD2. Germline values: CDR1 ENHRY, CDR2 SYGVKD. Losses at the gene ends were 2 bases for V and 1 base for J; bases not matched to a gene: 2. There are 16 residues in the CDR3.

The chain is built from TRBV11-2 and TRBJ1-1; D is undetermined. Between the trimmed V and J ends, which lost 3 bases and 1 base, there was a span of 6 bases. There are 13 residues in the CDR3. The germline V gene encodes CDR1 SGHAT and CDR2 FQNNGV. CDR3 sequence reads: CASSFHGNTEAFF. In DNA, the CDR3 is TGTGCCAGCAGCTTTCACGGGAACACTGAAGCTTTCTTT.

This chain links TRBV4-1 with TRBJ1-6; a weak D match, TRBD1 (6 bases). Trimming left V 0 bases short and J 7 bases short, with 10 bases between. CDR1 and CDR2 from the germline V gene are MGHRA and YSYEKL. CDR3 size: 15 residues. In DNA, the CDR3 is TGCGCCAGCAGCCAAGACAGGGGTTACAATTCACCCCTCCACTTT. This encodes CASSQDRGYNSPLHF.

This clone showed up just once. The gene calls are TRBV5-4 and TRBJ1-2; TRBD1 matches 11 bases. Losses at the gene ends were 0 bases for V and 4 bases for J; bases not matched to a gene: 5. There are 16 residues in the CDR3. Germline assignment: CDR1 SGHNT and CDR2 YYREEE (reference sequence). The CDR3: CASSLAAGQGGYGYTF. The CDR3 nucleotides read TGTGCCAGCAGCTTGGCCGCGGGACAGGGGGGCTATGGCTACACCTTC.

This sequence joins TRBV5-1 and TRBJ2-1, with 9 nucleotides matching TRBD1. The V gene's germline CDR1 is SGHRS and CDR2 YFSETQ. This CDR3 has 17 residues. V gave up 2 bases and J gave up 6 bases; unmatched junction bases: 12. CDR3 bases: TGCGCCAGCAGCTTCGCAAAGGGGACAGGGAATGGCAATGAGCAGTTCTTC. Residues: CASSFAKGTGNGNEQFF.